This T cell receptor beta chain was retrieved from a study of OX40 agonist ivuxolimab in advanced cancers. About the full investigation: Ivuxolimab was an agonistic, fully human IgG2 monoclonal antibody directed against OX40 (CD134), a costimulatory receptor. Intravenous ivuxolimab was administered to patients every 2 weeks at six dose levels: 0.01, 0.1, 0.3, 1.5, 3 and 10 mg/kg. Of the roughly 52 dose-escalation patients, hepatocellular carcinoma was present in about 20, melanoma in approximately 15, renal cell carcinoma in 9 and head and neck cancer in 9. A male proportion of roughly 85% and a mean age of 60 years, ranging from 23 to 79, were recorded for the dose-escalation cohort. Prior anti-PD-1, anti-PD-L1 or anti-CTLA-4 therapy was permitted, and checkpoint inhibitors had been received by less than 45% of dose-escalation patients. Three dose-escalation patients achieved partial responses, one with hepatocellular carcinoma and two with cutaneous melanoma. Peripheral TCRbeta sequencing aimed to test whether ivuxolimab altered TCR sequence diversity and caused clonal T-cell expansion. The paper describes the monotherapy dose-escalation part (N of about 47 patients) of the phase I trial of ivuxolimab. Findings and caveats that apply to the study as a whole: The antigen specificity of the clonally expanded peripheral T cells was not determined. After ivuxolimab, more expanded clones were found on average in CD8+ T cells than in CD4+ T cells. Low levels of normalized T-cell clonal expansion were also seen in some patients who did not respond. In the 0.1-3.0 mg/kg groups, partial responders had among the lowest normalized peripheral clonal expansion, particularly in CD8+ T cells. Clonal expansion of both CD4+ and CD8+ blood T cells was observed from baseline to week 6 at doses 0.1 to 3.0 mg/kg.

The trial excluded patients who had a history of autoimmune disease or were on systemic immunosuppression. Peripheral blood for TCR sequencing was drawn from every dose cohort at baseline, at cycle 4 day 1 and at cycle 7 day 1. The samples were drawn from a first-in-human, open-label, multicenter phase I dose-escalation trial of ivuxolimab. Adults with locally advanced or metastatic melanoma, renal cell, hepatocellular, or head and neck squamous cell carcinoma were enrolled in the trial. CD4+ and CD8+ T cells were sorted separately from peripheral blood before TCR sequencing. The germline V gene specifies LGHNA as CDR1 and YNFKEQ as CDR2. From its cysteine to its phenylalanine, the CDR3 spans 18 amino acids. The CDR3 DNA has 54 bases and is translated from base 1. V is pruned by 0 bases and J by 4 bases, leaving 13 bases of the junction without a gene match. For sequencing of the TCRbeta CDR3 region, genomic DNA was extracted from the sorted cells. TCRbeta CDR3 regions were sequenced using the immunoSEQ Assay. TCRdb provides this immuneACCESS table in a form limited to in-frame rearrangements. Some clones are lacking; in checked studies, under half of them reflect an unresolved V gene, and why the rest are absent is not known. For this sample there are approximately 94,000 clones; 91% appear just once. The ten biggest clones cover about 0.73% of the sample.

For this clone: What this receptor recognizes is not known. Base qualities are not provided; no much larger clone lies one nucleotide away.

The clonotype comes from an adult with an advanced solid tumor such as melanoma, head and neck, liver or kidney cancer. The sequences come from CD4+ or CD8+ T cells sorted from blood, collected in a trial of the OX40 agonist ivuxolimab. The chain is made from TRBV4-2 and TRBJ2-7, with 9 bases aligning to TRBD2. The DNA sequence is TGTGCCAGCAGCCAAGATTGGTTAGCGGGAGCCTCGGGGTACGAGCAGTACTTC. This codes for CASSQDWLAGASGYEQYF.